This TCR beta chain was sequenced during a study of cytomegalovirus exposure and HLA in healthy donors. Overall study results and limits: Accounts indicate the classifier identified cytomegalovirus status with strong specificity and sensitivity. Investigators reported 150 to 200 TCR beta chains as tied to cytomegalovirus.

This clone is a singleton in its sample. The antigen remains undetermined. This CDR3 spans 15 amino acids. Germline CDR1 is SGHAT and CDR2 is FQNNGV. The V gene lost 5 bases and the J gene lost 3 bases, with 16 bases spanning the gap. Separation from the approximately 720-subject first cohort characterized the approximately 130-subject validation cohort, to which the donors belonged. The table came from immunoSEQ multiplex PCR; TCRdb's copy has only in-frame clones and leaves some out. The sample carries about 160,000 clones, 95% to 97% recorded once. The source of this sequence is a woman aged 18 to 35 in good health and CMV-seronegative. The genes are TRBV11-2 and TRBJ1-1; possibly TRBD1 for D (5 bases). Sample: PBMCs. The CDR3 DNA follows: TGTGCCAGCAGCCCCCGCAGGGCCACCTACACTGAAGCTTTCTTT. It specifies CASSPRRATYTEAFF. Full variable domain (missing parts from reference TRBV11-2 and TRBJ1-1): EAGVAQSPRYKIIEKRQSVAFWCNPISGHATLYWYQQILGQGPKLLIQFQNNGVVDDSQLPKDRFSAERLKGVDSTLKIQPAKLEDSAVYLCASSPRRATYTEAFFGQGTRLTVV.